Each of the 25 T cell receptor beta chains below was sequenced from the same sample in a study of cytomegalovirus exposure and HLA in healthy donors. With 60 Vbeta and 13 Jbeta primers, the PCR was carried out. The data were produced by immunoSEQ multiplex PCR, yet TCRdb's version contains in-frame clones alone and is incomplete. The sample shows under 150,000 clones, about four fifths of them seen only once. The sequencing sample was made of PBMCs. The receptors stem from a woman aged 40 to 50 in good health and CMV-seronegative.

With respect to this clone: Germline and junction disagree at one end, which may indicate a read error. This chain uses TRBV7-7 with TRBJ2-5; possible D gene TRBD2, 5 bases. Germline assignment: CDR1 SSHAT and CDR2 FNYEAQ (reference sequence). The CDR3 is 13 amino acids. The CDR3 DNA sequence: TGTGCTAGCAGCTTCGTTAGGACTGAGACCCAGTACTTC. It encodes CASSFVRTETQYF.

A single count supports this clone. V and J are TRBV5-1 and TRBJ2-5; possibly TRBD1 for D (5 bases). CDR1 and CDR2 (germline): SGHRS, YFSETQ. V lost 0 bases and J 5 bases, leaving 14 bases between the germline ends. The CDR3 length is 15 residues. CDR3 coding DNA: TGCGCCAGCAGCTTGGGGCGGACAATTAAGGAGACCCAGTACTTC. Its protein product is CASSLGRTIKETQYF.

V gene TRBV11-2 combines with J gene TRBJ1-4, with TRBD1 matching over 9 bases. Per the germline V gene, CDR1 is SGHAT and CDR2 is FQNNGV. Trimming cost V 1 base and J 8 bases; bases outside gene matches: 5. The CDR3 has 15 amino acids. The CDR3 DNA is TGTGCCAGCAGCTTAGCCCCCGGACAGGGGGAAAAACTGTTTTTT. This translates into CASSLAPGQGEKLFF.

The chain carries TRBV5-4 and TRBJ2-1; 11 bases are shared with TRBD2. The CDR3 sequence is 13 residues long. Germline CDR1 and CDR2: SGHNT and YYREEE (reference sequence). After removal of 4 bases from V and 14 bases from J, the junction contained 8 bases not matched to a gene. In DNA, the CDR3 is TGTGCCAGCAGCCGAGGGACTAGCGGACCGAAGTTCTTC. Translation: CASSRGTSGPKFF.

The chain couples TRBV28 to TRBJ2-7; 7 bases line up with TRBD1. The ends lost 7 bases at V and 0 bases at J; junction bases unmatched: 6. The CDR3 sequence is 14 residues long. Germline V CDR1 and CDR2: MDHEN, SYDVKM. DNA for the CDR3: TGTGCCAGCACCCGAGGGGGCAGCTCCTACGAGCAGTACTTC. Amino acids: CASTRGGSSYEQYF.

This chain connects TRBV5-4 to TRBJ1-4; weak D call: TRBD1 (5 bases). The CDR3 length is 14 residues. The ends were cut back, 0 bases at V and 5 bases at J, with 8 bases in the middle. The germline CDR1 and CDR2 sequences are SGHNT and YYREEE (reference sequence). The CDR3 nucleotides read TGTGCCAGCAGCTTGGGGACACACAATGAAAAACTGTTTTTT. It translates to CASSLGTHNEKLFF.

The chain employs TRBV10-3 and TRBJ1-1; D may be TRBD1 (6 bases). V dropped 2 bases and J dropped 0 bases, with 7 bases sitting between them. The germline gives CDR1 ENHRY, CDR2 SYGVKD. This CDR3 contains 14 residues. In nucleotides, the CDR3 is TGTGCCATCAGTGAGGGACAGTTGAACACTGAAGCTTTCTTT. Protein sequence: CAISEGQLNTEAFF.

J is TRBJ2-3 and V is TRBV5-4; 7 bases match TRBD1. The CDR3 length is 15 residues. Unmatched junction bases numbered 5, after V lost 2 bases and J lost 2 bases. CDR1 is SGHNT and CDR2 is YYREEE in the germline V gene (reference sequence). DNA for the CDR3: TGTGCCAGCAGCTTCAGGGACAGCTACACAGATACGCAGTATTTT. Translation: CASSFRDSYTDTQYF.

The rearrangement links TRBV7-2 to TRBJ1-6, with unresolved D. V lost 0 bases and J 7 bases, leaving 10 bases between the germline ends. The CDR3 totals 15 residues. Per the germline V gene, CDR1 is SGHTA and CDR2 is FQGNSA. CDR3 in amino acids: CASSLAAERNSPLHF. CDR3 bases: TGTGCCAGCAGCTTAGCGGCAGAGAGGAATTCACCCCTCCACTTT.

The chain uses TRBV7-8 and TRBJ1-2, with D possibly TRBD1 on 6 matching bases. Germline CDR1 is SGHVS and CDR2 is FQNEAQ. The CDR3 length is 16 residues. V lost 0 bases and J lost 1, with 12 bases in between. The CDR3 nucleotides are TGTGCCAGCAGCTTAGCGCGACAGGTCCTTAACTATGGCTACACCTTC. Its protein product is CASSLARQVLNYGYTF.

The chain has TRBV19 and TRBJ2-7; TRBD1 agrees at 10 bases. Germline trimming cut 5 bases from V and 2 bases from J; bases unmatched to any gene: 3. Germline V gene sequence: CDR1 LNHDA, CDR2 SQIVND (reference sequence). The CDR3 totals 14 residues. CDR3 in DNA: TGTGCCAGTAGTCCAGGACAGGGGGCCTACGAGCAGTACTTC. This codes for CASSPGQGAYEQYF.

The chain links TRBV7-2 to TRBJ2-7; perhaps TRBD1 as D (6 bases). Per the germline V gene, CDR1 is SGHTA and CDR2 is FQGNSA. The V end was cut by 3 bases, the J end by 6 bases, with 12 bases between. This CDR3 has 13 amino acids. For the CDR3, the DNA is TGTGCCAGCAGCTTCGCAGGGGTTGGCGAGCAGTACTTC. It specifies CASSFAGVGEQYF.

This clone came up a few times. The CDR3 DNA reads TGCGCCAGCAGCCAAGATCGGGGGATCCCCTACAATGAGCAGTTCTTC. Protein: CASSQDRGIPYNEQFF. The rearrangement joins TRBV4-3 to TRBJ2-1; a possible D gene is TRBD2 (6 bases). Trimming removed 0 bases at V and 2 bases at J, with 11 bases between. The CDR3 sequence is 16 residues long. Germline V gene sequence: CDR1 LGHNA, CDR2 YSLEER.

The rearrangement uses TRBV4-1 and TRBJ1-2; D perhaps matches TRBD1 (6 bases). This CDR3 is 15 amino acids long. Trimming removed 8 bases from V and 0 bases from J, with 16 bases in between. Germline V gene sequence: CDR1 MGHRA, CDR2 YSYEKL. The CDR3 bases are TGCGCCAGCCAACTTACGGACAGAGCTAACTATGGCTACACCTTC. Amino acid sequence: CASQLTDRANYGYTF.

The chain links TRBV7-9 to TRBJ1-6; no clear D. The germline V gene has CDR1 SEHNR and CDR2 FQNEAQ (reference sequence). The CDR3 length is 14 residues. Trimming took 5 bases from V and 8 from J, leaving 13 bases between them. CDR3 loop: CASSRVGADSPLHF. The CDR3 coding sequence is TGTGCCAGCAGCCGGGTCGGTGCAGATTCACCCCTCCACTTT.

This chain joins TRBV29-1 and TRBJ1-1, with D perhaps matching TRBD1 (6 bases). V lost 4 bases and J lost 2, with 14 bases in between. Per the germline V gene, CDR1 is SQVTM and CDR2 is ANQGSEA. CDR3 length equals 14 residues. For the CDR3, the DNA is TGCAGCGTTGCCGGACAGAGGGGCAACACTGAAGCTTTCTTT. Its translation is CSVAGQRGNTEAFF.

This sequence joins TRBV7-2 and TRBJ2-7; 9 bases line up with TRBD2. The V and J ends lost 5 bases and 2 bases, in that order; junction bases with no gene match: 10. From germline, CDR1 is SGHTA and CDR2 FQGNSA. The CDR3 loop spans 16 amino acids. CDR3 nucleotides: TGTGCCAGCAGCCCCGGGGAGCGGGGGGCCGCCTACGAGCAGTACTTC. It translates to CASSPGERGAAYEQYF.

The chain carries TRBV27 and TRBJ2-7; 11 bases align to TRBD1. This CDR3 contains 14 residues. The trim removed 5 bases at V and 6 bases at J, leaving 6 bases unmatched. Germline CDR1 MNHEY, CDR2 SMNVEV (reference sequence). DNA for the CDR3: TGTGCCAGCAGTGCCGGGACAGGGGGACCCGAGCAGTACTTC. This codes for CASSAGTGGPEQYF.

Only one count was recorded for this clone. This sequence joins TRBV5-6 and TRBJ1-3, with D maybe TRBD1 (6 bases). V was cut by 4 bases and J by 2 bases, with 13 bases left in between. The CDR3 contains 15 residues. CDR1 is SGHDT, CDR2 YYEEEE, per germline. CDR3 sequence reads: CASSPSTGTGNTIYF. In DNA form, the CDR3 reads TGTGCCAGCAGCCCGTCCACAGGGACTGGAAACACCATATATTTT.

This chain uses TRBV28 with TRBJ2-7; possibly TRBD1 for D (6 bases). The CDR3 has 15 amino acids. The germline V and J ends were trimmed by 4 bases and 5 bases, with 18 bases remaining between them. Germline V gene sequence: CDR1 MDHEN, CDR2 SYDVKM. The CDR3 region has the DNA TGTGCCAGCAGTTACCCCGGACAGTCCTCAAACGAGCAGTACTTC. Translated: CASSYPGQSSNEQYF.

The chain couples TRBV28 to TRBJ1-2; no clear D. V was pared by 2 bases and J by 11 bases, with 12 bases between. The CDR3 is made up of 12 amino acids. Per the germline V gene, CDR1 is MDHEN and CDR2 is SYDVKM. CDR3 DNA sequence: TGTGCCAGCAGTTTACCCCTGCGCCGGTACACCTTC. It codes for CASSLPLRRYTF.

This clone was seen only a few times. Other DNA sequences of this sample code for an identical CDR3. The rearrangement uses TRBV5-4 and TRBJ1-1; no firm D call. CDR1 and CDR2 from the germline V gene are SGHNT and YYREEE (reference sequence). The CDR3 has 13 residues. V lost 3 bases and J lost 1, with 7 bases in between. CDR3 coding DNA: TGTGCCAGCAGCTGGGCCGAGAACACTGAAGCTTTCTTT. Translating gives CASSWAENTEAFF.

V and J are TRBV5-4 and TRBJ2-7, with 9 bases fitting TRBD2. There are 13 residues in the CDR3. V lost 0 bases and J lost 7; bases outside the gene matches: 2. Germline values: CDR1 SGHNT, CDR2 YYREEE (reference sequence). CDR3 protein: CASSLVAGEEQYF. The CDR3 DNA reads TGTGCCAGCAGCTTGGTAGCGGGAGAGGAGCAGTACTTC.

The rearrangement links TRBV4-2 to TRBJ1-5, with 11 bases lining up with TRBD1. Losses at the gene ends were 0 bases for V and 0 bases for J; bases not matched to a gene: 7. The length of the CDR3 is 19 residues. Germline V lookup: CDR1 LGHNA, CDR2 YNFKEQ. In DNA form, the CDR3 reads TGTGCCAGCAGCCAAGATGGGACAGGGGGAGCGTATAGCAATCAGCCCCAGCATTTT. Residues: CASSQDGTGGAYSNQPQHF.

This rearrangement joins TRBV9 to TRBJ2-3, with 9 nucleotides matching TRBD2. Germline trimming cut 4 bases from V and 3 bases from J; bases unmatched to any gene: 12. Looked up from germline, CDR1 is SGDLS and CDR2 is YYNGEE. The CDR3 length is 17 residues. The CDR3 nucleotides read TGTGCCAGCAGCCACGGGATTAGCGGGAGAGTAACAGATACGCAGTATTTT. Translated: CASSHGISGRVTDTQYF.